Presented here are 14 T cell receptor beta chains from one specimen sequenced in a study of blood T cell repertoires in COVID-19. Assay used: immunoSEQ multiplex PCR; TCRdb lists only in-frame clones, some missing. Of about 220,000 clones listed, 75% to 85% were seen once; the top ten hold less than 6%. Sequencing was carried out using peripheral blood. Every receptor here comes from a woman aged 70-85 years with COVID-19, enrolled during active disease.

The chain has TRBV4-2 and TRBJ1-1; the D gene is possibly TRBD1 (6 bases). Germline CDR1 and CDR2: LGHNA and YNFKEQ. The CDR3 has 14 amino acids. The V and J ends lost 0 bases and 4 bases respectively, with 9 bases between them. CDR3 loop: CASSQEGGSTEAFF. The DNA of the CDR3 is TGTGCCAGCAGCCAAGAAGGGGGAAGCACTGAAGCTTTCTTT.

The CDR3 region is CASSRDSLLGQFF. The DNA of the CDR3 is TGTGCCAGCAGTCGGGACAGCTTGCTTGGGCAGTTCTTC. This chain joins TRBV6-5 and TRBJ2-1; 7 nucleotides line up with TRBD1. CDR3 length: 13 residues. Germline lookup yields CDR1 MNHEY and CDR2 SVGAGI. The V and J ends lost 5 bases and 12 bases, in that order; junction bases with no gene match: 10.

This sequence joins TRBV6-5 and TRBJ1-5; 10 positions match TRBD1. The CDR3 consists of 16 residues. V shed 0 bases and J 4 bases; nucleotides not matched to a gene: 3. The germline gives CDR1 MNHEY, CDR2 SVGAGI. The CDR3 sequence: CASSYSADRGNQPQHF. CDR3 in DNA: TGTGCCAGCAGTTACTCGGCGGACAGGGGGAATCAGCCCCAGCATTTT.

V gene TRBV2 combines with J gene TRBJ1-1; D not certain. The V and J ends lost 8 bases and 7 bases respectively, with 14 bases between them. CDR3 length: 12 amino acids. Germline CDR1 is SNHLY and CDR2 is FYNNEI. DNA for the CDR3: TGTGCCAGCCTCGGGGTATTTGGTGAAGCTTTCTTT. Translated: CASLGVFGEAFF.

The V and J genes are TRBV5-1 and TRBJ2-5, with D possibly being TRBD1 (6 bases). Germline assignment: CDR1 SGHRS and CDR2 YFSETQ. CDR3 length: 16 amino acids. Trimming removed 4 bases from V and 0 bases from J, with 16 bases in between. CDR3: CASSVGPTGHQETQYF. CDR3 DNA: TGCGCCAGCAGCGTGGGACCCACAGGGCACCAAGAGACCCAGTACTTC.

Written as DNA, the CDR3 is TGTGCCACCAGCAGAGATCTACTTTCTACGAACACTGAAGCTTTCTTT. It codes for CATSRDLLSTNTEAFF. This sequence joins TRBV15 and TRBJ1-1, with D unresolved. This CDR3 is 16 amino acids long. V was clipped by 0 bases and J by 1 base, with 12 bases between them. Germline-derived CDR1 and CDR2 are LNHNV and YYDKDF (reference sequence).

This rearrangement joins TRBV2 to TRBJ2-7, with 10 bases identical to TRBD1. Trimming removed 8 bases from V and 3 bases from J; junction bases left unmatched: 4. The CDR3 contains 13 residues. CDR1 and CDR2 (germline): SNHLY, FYNNEI. The CDR3 DNA sequence: TGTGCCAGCTCCGACAGGGGGCGCTACGAGCAGTACTTC. This translates into CASSDRGRYEQYF.

This chain connects TRBV5-4 to TRBJ2-1; maybe TRBD2 (5 bases). V was cut by 0 bases and J by 9 bases, with 16 bases left in between. The CDR3 is 15 amino acids. CDR1 is SGHNT, CDR2 YYREEE, per germline (reference sequence). The CDR3 sequence is CASSLGKNGKLEQFF. CDR3 DNA: TGTGCCAGCAGCTTGGGAAAGAACGGGAAGCTTGAGCAGTTCTTC. The full variable domain, completed using reference TRBV5-4 and TRBJ2-1, is ETGVTQSPTHLIKTRGQQVTLRCSSQSGHNTVSWYQQALGQGPQFIFQYYREEENGRGNFPPRFSGLQFPNYSSELNVNALELDDSALYLCASSLGKNGKLEQFFGPGTRLTVL.

This chain connects TRBV5-6 to TRBJ2-3, with D perhaps matching TRBD1 (5 bases). V was trimmed by 2 bases and J by 6 bases, leaving 7 bases between them. The CDR3 has 12 amino acids. CDR1 SGHDT and CDR2 YYEEEE come from the germline V gene. The CDR3 spells CASSFRADTQYF. In DNA, the CDR3 is TGTGCCAGCAGCTTCAGGGCGGATACGCAGTATTTT.

The chain has TRBV5-5 and TRBJ1-1; 7 nucleotides match TRBD1. Germline-derived CDR1 and CDR2 are SGHKS and YYEKEE (reference sequence). V shed 0 bases, J shed 6 bases, and the junction held 2 bases outside the gene matches. CDR3 length: 13 residues. The CDR3 here is CASSLDTGAEAFF. The CDR3 DNA sequence: TGTGCCAGCAGCTTGGACACAGGGGCTGAAGCTTTCTTT. The full variable domain, its missing parts supplied by reference TRBV5-5 and TRBJ1-1, is DAGVTQSPTHLIKTRGQQVTLRCSPISGHKSVSWYQQVLGQGPQFIFQYYEKEERGRGNFPDRFSARQFPNYSSELNVNALLLGDSALYLCASSLDTGAEAFFGQGTRLTVV.

This clone has just one count. This chain uses TRBV18 with TRBJ1-5; D not resolved. The germline CDR1 and CDR2 sequences are KGHSH and LQKENI. This CDR3 comprises 14 residues. V shed 4 bases and J shed 2 bases, with 9 bases lying between them. Written as DNA, the CDR3 is TGTGCCAGCTCACTCGCAGATCGCAATCAGCCCCAGCATTTT. Residues: CASSLADRNQPQHF.

The chain couples TRBV18 to TRBJ1-6, with 9 bases that match TRBD1. Germline lookup yields CDR1 KGHSH and CDR2 LQKENI. V was clipped by 4 bases and J by 10 bases; unmatched bases: 5. The CDR3 sequence is 14 residues long. The CDR3 protein is CASSLRDRDSPLHF. CDR3 bases: TGTGCCAGCTCACTCCGGGACAGGGACTCACCCCTCCACTTT. The full variable domain, rest sourced from reference TRBV18 and TRBJ1-6, is NAGVMQNPRHLVRRRGQEARLRCSPMKGHSHVYWYRQLPEEGLKFMVYLQKENIIDESGMPKERFSAEFPKEGPSILRIQQVVRGDSAAYFCASSLRDRDSPLHFGNGTRLTVT.

J is TRBJ2-5 and V is TRBV7-2; unclear D gene. Germline loops: CDR1 SGHTA, CDR2 FQGNSA. The CDR3 spans 14 residues. V gave up 5 bases and J gave up 1 base, with 11 bases separating them. CDR3 amino acids: CASSSELAQETQYF. The CDR3, as DNA: TGTGCCAGCAGCAGCGAACTGGCCCAAGAGACCCAGTACTTC.

V gene TRBV18 combines with J gene TRBJ1-1; the D is unclear. Per germline, CDR1 KGHSH and CDR2 LQKENI. CDR3 size: 17 residues. V was pared by 0 bases and J by 2 bases, with 16 bases between. CDR3 loop: CASSPPRPSQSNTEAFF. The CDR3 DNA reads TGTGCCAGCTCACCACCGAGGCCCTCCCAAAGCAACACTGAAGCTTTCTTT.